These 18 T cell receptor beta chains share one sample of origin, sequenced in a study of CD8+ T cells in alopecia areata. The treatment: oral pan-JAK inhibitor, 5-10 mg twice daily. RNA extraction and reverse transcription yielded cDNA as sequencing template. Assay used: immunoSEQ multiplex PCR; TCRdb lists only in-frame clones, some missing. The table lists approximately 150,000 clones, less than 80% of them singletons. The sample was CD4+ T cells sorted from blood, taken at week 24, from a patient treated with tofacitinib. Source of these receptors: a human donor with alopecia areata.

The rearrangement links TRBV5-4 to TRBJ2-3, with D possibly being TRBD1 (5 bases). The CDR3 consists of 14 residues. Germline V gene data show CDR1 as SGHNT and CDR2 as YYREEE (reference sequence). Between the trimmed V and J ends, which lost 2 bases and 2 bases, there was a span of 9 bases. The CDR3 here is CASSFGHFTDTQYF. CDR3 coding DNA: TGTGCCAGCAGCTTTGGACATTTCACAGATACGCAGTATTTT.

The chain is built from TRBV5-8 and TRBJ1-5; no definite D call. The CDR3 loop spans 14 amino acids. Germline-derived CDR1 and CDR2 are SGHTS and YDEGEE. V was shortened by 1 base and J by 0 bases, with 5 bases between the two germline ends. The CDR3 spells CASSLFPSNQPQHF. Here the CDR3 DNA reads TGTGCCAGCAGCTTGTTCCCTAGCAATCAGCCCCAGCATTTT.

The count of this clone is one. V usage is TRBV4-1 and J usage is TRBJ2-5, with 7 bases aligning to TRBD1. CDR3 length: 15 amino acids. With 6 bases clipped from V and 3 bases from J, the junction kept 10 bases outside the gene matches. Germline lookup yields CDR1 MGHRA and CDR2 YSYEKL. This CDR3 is CASSRQGFQEETQYF. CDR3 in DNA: TGCGCCAGCAGTCGACAGGGATTTCAAGAAGAGACCCAGTACTTC.

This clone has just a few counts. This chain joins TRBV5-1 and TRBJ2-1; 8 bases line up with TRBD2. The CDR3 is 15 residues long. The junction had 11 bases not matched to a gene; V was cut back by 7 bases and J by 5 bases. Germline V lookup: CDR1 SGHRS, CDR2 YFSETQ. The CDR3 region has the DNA TGCGCCAGCGGGATGGTTAGCGGGGCAAACAATGAGCAGTTCTTC. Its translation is CASGMVSGANNEQFF.

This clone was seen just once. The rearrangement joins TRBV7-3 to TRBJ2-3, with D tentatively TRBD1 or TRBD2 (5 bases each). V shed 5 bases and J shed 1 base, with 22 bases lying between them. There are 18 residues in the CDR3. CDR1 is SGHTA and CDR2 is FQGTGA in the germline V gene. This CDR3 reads CASSPTPGAVVGTDTQYF. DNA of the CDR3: TGTGCCAGCAGCCCTACTCCCGGGGCGGTTGTAGGCACAGATACGCAGTATTTT.

CDR3 sequence reads: CASSLGGGGRRHETQYF. The DNA for the CDR3 is TGTGCCAGCAGCTTAGGAGGTGGGGGCCGGCGCCATGAGACCCAGTACTTC. The rearrangement links TRBV7-9 to TRBJ2-5; D perhaps matches TRBD1 (6 bases). The CDR3 has 17 residues. Germline CDR1 SEHNR, CDR2 FQNEAQ (reference sequence). V lost 1 base, J lost 5 bases, and 20 bases lay in between.

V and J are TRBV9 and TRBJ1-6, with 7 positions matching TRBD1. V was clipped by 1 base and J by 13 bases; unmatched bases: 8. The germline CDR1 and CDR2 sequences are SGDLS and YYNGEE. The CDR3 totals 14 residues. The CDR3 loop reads CASSVSGTASPLHF. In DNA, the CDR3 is TGTGCCAGCAGCGTAAGTGGGACAGCCTCTCCCCTCCACTTT. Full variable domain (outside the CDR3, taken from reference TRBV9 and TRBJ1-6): DSGVTQTPKHLITATGQRVTLRCSPRSGDLSVYWYQQSLDQGLQFLIQYYNGEERAKGNILERFSAQQFPDLHSELNLSSLELGDSALYFCASSVSGTASPLHFGNGTRLTVT.

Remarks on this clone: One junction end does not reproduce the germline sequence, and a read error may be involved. CDR3 amino acids: CSVEDRGGPLHF. CDR3 sequence (DNA): TGCAGCGTGGAAGACAGAGGTGGACCCCTCCACTTT. This sequence joins TRBV29-1 and TRBJ1-6; D may be TRBD1 (5 bases). The germline gives CDR1 SQVTM, CDR2 ANQGSEA. The CDR3 loop spans 12 amino acids.

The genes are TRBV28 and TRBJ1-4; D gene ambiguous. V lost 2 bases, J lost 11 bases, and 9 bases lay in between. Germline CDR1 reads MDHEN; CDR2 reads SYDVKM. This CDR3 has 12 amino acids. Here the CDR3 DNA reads TGTGCCAGCAGTTTACTCGGTAGGAAACTGTTTTTT. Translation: CASSLLGRKLFF.

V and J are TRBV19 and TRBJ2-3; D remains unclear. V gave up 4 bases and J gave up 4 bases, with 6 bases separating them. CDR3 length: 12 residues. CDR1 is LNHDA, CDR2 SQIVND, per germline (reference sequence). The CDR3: CASSTLADTQYF. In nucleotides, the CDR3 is TGTGCCAGTAGTACCCTTGCAGATACGCAGTATTTT.

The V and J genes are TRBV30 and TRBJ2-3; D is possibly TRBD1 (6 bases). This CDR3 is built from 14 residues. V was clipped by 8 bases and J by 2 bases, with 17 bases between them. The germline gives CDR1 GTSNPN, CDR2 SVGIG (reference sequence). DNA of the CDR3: TGTGCCCGGGGCTGGGGACAACTCACAGATACGCAGTATTTT. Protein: CARGWGQLTDTQYF.

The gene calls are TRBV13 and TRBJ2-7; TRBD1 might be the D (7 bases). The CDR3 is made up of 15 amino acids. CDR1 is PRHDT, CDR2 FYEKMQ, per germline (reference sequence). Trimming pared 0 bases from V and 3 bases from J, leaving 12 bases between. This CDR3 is CASSLGTGRNYEQYF. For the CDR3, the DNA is TGTGCCAGCAGCTTAGGGACAGGGAGGAACTACGAGCAGTACTTC. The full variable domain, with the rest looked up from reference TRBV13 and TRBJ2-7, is AAGVIQSPRHLIKEKRETATLKCYPIPRHDTVYWYQQGPGQDPQFLISFYEKMQSDKGSIPDRFSAQQFSDYHSELNMSSLELGDSALYFCASSLGTGRNYEQYFGPGTRLTVT.

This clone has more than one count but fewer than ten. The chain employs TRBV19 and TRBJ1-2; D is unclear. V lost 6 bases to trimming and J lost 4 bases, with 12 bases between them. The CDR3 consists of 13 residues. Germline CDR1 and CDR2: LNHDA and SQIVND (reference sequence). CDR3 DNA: TGTGCCAGTAGCCCCCTAAGTGCCTATGGCTACACCTTC. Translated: CASSPLSAYGYTF.

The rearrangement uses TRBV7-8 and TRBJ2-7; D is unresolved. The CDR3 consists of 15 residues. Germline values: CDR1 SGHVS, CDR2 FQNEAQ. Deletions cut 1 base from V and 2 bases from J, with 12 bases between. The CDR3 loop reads CASSLGRNFAYEQYF. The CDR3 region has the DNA TGTGCCAGCAGCTTAGGACGGAATTTTGCCTACGAGCAGTACTTC. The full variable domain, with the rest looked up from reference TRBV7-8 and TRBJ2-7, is GAGVSQSPRYKVAKRGQDVALRCDPISGHVSLFWYQQALGQGPEFLTYFQNEAQLDKSGLPSDRFFAERPEGSVSTLKIQRTQQEDSAVYLCASSLGRNFAYEQYFGPGTRLTVT.

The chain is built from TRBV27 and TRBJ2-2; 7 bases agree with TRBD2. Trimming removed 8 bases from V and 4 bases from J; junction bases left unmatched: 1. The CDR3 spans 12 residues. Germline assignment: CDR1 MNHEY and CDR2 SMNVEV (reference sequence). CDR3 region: CASWGGTGELFF. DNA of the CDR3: TGTGCCAGCTGGGGGGGCACCGGGGAGCTGTTTTTT.

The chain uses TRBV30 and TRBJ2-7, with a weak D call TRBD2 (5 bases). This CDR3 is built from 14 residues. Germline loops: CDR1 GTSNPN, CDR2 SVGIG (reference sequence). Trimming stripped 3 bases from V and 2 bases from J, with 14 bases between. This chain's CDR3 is CAWRPTGSPYEQYF. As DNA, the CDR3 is TGTGCCTGGAGACCTACGGGATCCCCCTACGAGCAGTACTTC.

CDR3: CSASKGLGRETQYF. The CDR3 DNA reads TGCAGCGCATCGAAGGGCCTCGGTCGGGAGACCCAGTACTTC. The chain is built from TRBV29-1 and TRBJ2-5, with unresolved D. Per the germline V gene, CDR1 is SQVTM and CDR2 is ANQGSEA. This CDR3 has 14 amino acids. Trimming left V 7 bases short and J 5 bases short, with 20 bases between.

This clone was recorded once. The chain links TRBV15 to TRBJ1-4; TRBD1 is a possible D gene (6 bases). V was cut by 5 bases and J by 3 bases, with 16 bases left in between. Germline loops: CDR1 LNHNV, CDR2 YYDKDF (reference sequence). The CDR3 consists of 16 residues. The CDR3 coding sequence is TGTGCCACCAGCCCCCGGTCGGGGGCCTCTAATGAAAAACTGTTTTTT. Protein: CATSPRSGASNEKLFF.